These T cell receptor beta chains were read from a single sample in a study of graft-versus-host responses after intestinal transplantation. Antigen specificity for these receptors is unknown. TCRdb's copy holds only in-frame clones and misses some; the assay was immunoSEQ multiplex PCR. The sample carries some 81,000 clones, about 89% recorded once. This sample comprised unstimulated CD4+ T cells sorted from spleen or lymph node cells, obtained before intestinal transplant. The receptor set was obtained from a human donor who received an intestinal transplant. CDR3s include the opening cysteine and the closing phenylalanine or tryptophan. A D gene is named only where the DNA matches it firmly. Size is omitted from some rows. Given values are once, few, many or a class for expanded clones.

TRBJ2-7 | TRBD1 | TRBV2 | . | CASSLQGKNEQYF | TGTGCCAGCAGTCTACAGGGGAAGAACGAGCAGTACTTC
TRBJ2-2 | . | TRBV10-1 | . | CASSEKRTTGELFF | TGCGCCAGCAGTGAGAAGCGGACCACCGGGGAGCTGTTTTTT
TRBJ2-5 | . | TRBV5-4 | once | CASSLDRETQYF | TGTGCCAGCAGCTTGGACCGGGAGACCCAGTACTTC
TRBJ1-4 | . | TRBV2 | . | CASSTVGYSKLFF | TGTGCCAGTTCGACAGTGGGGTATTCGAAACTGTTTTTT
TRBJ2-5 | . | TRBV5-1 | . | CASWGRLTEQETQYF | TGCGCCAGCTGGGGAAGGTTGACAGAGCAAGAGACCCAGTACTTC
TRBJ1-1 | . | TRBV2 | . | CASSVREDTEAFF | TGTGCCAGCAGTGTGAGGGAGGACACTGAAGCTTTCTTT
TRBJ1-2 | . | TRBV5-1 | . | CASSTSGGGMNGYTF | TGCGCCAGCAGCACCTCGGGGGGGGGCATGAATGGCTACACCTTC
TRBJ1-2 | TRBD1 | TRBV5-1 | . | CASSLWGQDYGYTF | TGCGCCAGCAGCTTGTGGGGACAGGACTATGGCTACACCTTC
TRBJ2-7 | . | TRBV7-3 | . | CASSKDREDEQYF | TGTGCCAGCAGCAAAGACAGGGAGGACGAGCAGTACTTC
TRBJ2-7 | . | TRBV28 | once | CASSPPGREQYF | TGTGCCAGCAGCCCCCCAGGGCGCGAGCAGTACTTC
TRBJ1-4 | TRBD1 | TRBV15 | . | CAIGTGREKLFF | TGTGCCATCGGGACAGGGCGCGAAAAACTGTTTTTT
TRBJ2-7 | TRBD2 | TRBV5-6 | . | CASSLAGGGGSPYEQYF | TGTGCCAGCAGCTTGGCCGGGGGCGGGGGGTCTCCCTACGAGCAGTACTTC
TRBJ2-5 | . | TRBV9 | . | CASSFPGQETQYF | TGTGCCAGCAGCTTCCCGGGACAAGAGACCCAGTACTTC
TRBJ1-2 | . | TRBV30 | . | CAWSRVGRNYGYTF | TGTGCCTGGAGCAGGGTTGGTCGGAACTATGGCTACACCTTC
TRBJ1-2 | TRBD1 | TRBV2 | . | CASSEDRVGYGYTF | TGTGCCAGCAGCGAGGACAGGGTGGGGTATGGCTACACCTTC
TRBJ2-5 | TRBD2 | TRBV4-1 | few | CASSPTRTSGGPKETQYF | TGCGCCAGCAGCCCAACTCGAACTAGCGGGGGACCTAAAGAGACCCAGTACTTC
TRBJ1-2 | TRBD1 | TRBV5-1 | . | CASSPGTAYGYTF | TGCGCCAGCAGCCCCGGGACAGCCTATGGCTACACCTTC
TRBJ2-3 | TRBD1 | TRBV5-1 | . | CASSRLPGQGAGVGKTSTDTQYF | TGCGCCAGCAGCCGTCTTCCGGGACAGGGGGCGGGTGTCGGTAAAACCAGCACAGATACGCAGTATTTT
TRBJ2-7 | . | TRBV4-1 | . | CASSLSEATGEQYF | TGCGCCAGCAGCCTAAGCGAAGCAACAGGGGAGCAGTACTTC
TRBJ2-7 | . | TRBV11-3 | . | CASSQGPYEQYF | TGTGCCAGCAGCCAGGGGCCCTACGAGCAGTACTTC
TRBJ1-4 | . | TRBV29-1 | once | CSVRNRDEKLFF | TGCAGCGTGAGGAACAGGGATGAAAAACTGTTTTTT
TRBJ1-6 | . | TRBV10-1 | . | CASSRQADSPLHF | TGCGCCAGCAGTCGCCAGGCAGATTCACCCCTCCACTTT
TRBJ1-1 | TRBD1 | TRBV6-5 | . | CASSYTSPGGTEAFF | TGTGCCAGCAGTTATACTTCCCCAGGGGGGACTGAAGCTTTCTTT
TRBJ1-5 | TRBD1 | TRBV28 | . | CASSPGTAPYSNQPQHF | TGTGCCAGCAGCCCCGGGACAGCCCCTTATAGCAATCAGCCCCAGCATTTT
TRBJ2-2 | . | TRBV5-1 | . | CASSFTVLGELFF | TGCGCCAGCAGCTTTACGGTCCTCGGGGAGCTGTTTTTT
TRBJ2-7 | TRBD2 | TRBV18 | . | CASSPRGGSGFYEQYF | TGTGCCAGCTCACCTCGGGGGGGTAGCGGCTTCTACGAGCAGTACTTC
TRBJ2-5 | TRBD1 | TRBV9 | once | CASSVGQGGETQYF | TGTGCCAGCAGCGTAGGACAGGGGGGAGAGACCCAGTACTTC
TRBJ2-3 | TRBD2 | TRBV7-2 | . | CASSLNFARGLAGGYTQYF | TGTGCCAGCAGCTTAAATTTTGCAAGGGGACTAGCGGGGGGATATACGCAGTATTTT
TRBJ1-2 | TRBD1 | TRBV9 | once | CASSAWDRGPSKGYTF | TGTGCCAGCAGCGCGTGGGACAGGGGGCCATCTAAGGGCTACACCTTC
TRBJ1-2 | . | TRBV27 | . | CASSLSPRTGDNYGYTF | TGTGCCAGCAGTTTAAGTCCTCGGACGGGAGATAATTATGGCTACACCTTC
TRBJ1-2 | . | TRBV2 | . | CASSEASKTGRGYTF | TGTGCCAGCAGTGAAGCGTCCAAAACAGGGCGTGGCTACACCTTC
TRBJ1-2 | . | TRBV20-1 | . | CSAGRRYGYTF | TGCAGTGCGGGAAGGAGGTATGGCTACACCTTC
TRBJ2-3 | . | TRBV28 | . | CASSFWGEVDTDTQYF | TGTGCCAGCAGTTTTTGGGGAGAGGTGGACACAGATACGCAGTATTTT
TRBJ2-4 | . | TRBV9 | . | CASSVAGDIPNIQYF | TGTGCCAGCAGCGTAGCTGGGGACATTCCAAACATTCAGTACTTC
TRBJ2-7 | TRBD1 | TRBV28 | . | CASSSGQIFGGPTYEQYF | TGTGCCAGCAGTTCGGGACAGATATTTGGGGGTCCCACCTACGAGCAGTACTTC
TRBJ1-2 | . | TRBV28 | . | CASSFGPGGNGYTF | TGTGCCAGCAGTTTTGGTCCGGGGGGGAATGGCTACACCTTC
TRBJ2-7 | . | TRBV10-1 | . | CASPEYEQYF | TGCGCCAGTCCGGAGTACGAGCAGTACTTC
TRBJ1-5 | . | TRBV28 | . | CASSFLDRQKPQHF | TGTGCCAGCAGTTTCTTAGACAGGCAGAAGCCCCAGCATTTT
TRBJ1-1 | . | TRBV28 | . | CASSYRVNTEAFF | TGTGCCAGCAGTTATCGCGTGAACACTGAAGCTTTCTTT
TRBJ1-2 | . | TRBV5-1 | . | CASSLDNLNYGYTF | TGCGCCAGCAGCTTGGATAACCTAAACTATGGCTACACCTTC
TRBJ1-6 | . | TRBV9 | . | CASSVRADYPPLHF | TGTGCCAGCAGCGTTAGGGCCGACTACCCACCCCTCCACTTT
TRBJ2-7 | . | TRBV20-1 | . | CSARVRGEQYF | TGCAGTGCTAGGGTCCGGGGCGAGCAGTACTTC